The 27 T cell receptor beta chains in this list originate from one sample, sequenced in a study of shared clonotypes between healthy human individuals. Clones were sequenced by immunoSEQ multiplex PCR, and TCRdb holds only the in-frame ones, with some missing. Of some 2,000,000 clones listed, approximately 94% are singletons. Input material: naive CD4+ T cells sorted from blood. Sample subset: CD45RA+ positively selected. The source is a man younger than 35 in good health.

The chain employs TRBV6-7 and TRBJ2-3; TRBD1 matches 12 bases. TRBV6-7 is filed as an ORF, its function uncertain. CDR3 length: 19 amino acids. Trimming at V came to 7 bases and at J to 0 bases, leaving 14 bases not matched to a gene. CDR3 nucleotides: TGTGCCAGCAATATCCTCGGGACAGGGGGCAGGGGTAGCACAGATACGCAGTATTTT. Protein sequence: CASNILGTGGRGSTDTQYF.

The V gene is TRBV10-3, the J gene TRBJ1-1; D might be TRBD1 (6 bases). The CDR3 contains 12 residues. CDR1 ENHRY and CDR2 SYGVKD come from the germline V gene. Trimming left V 4 bases short and J 4 bases short, with 7 bases between. The CDR3 DNA reads as TGTGCCATCAGTGGGGACATCACTGAAGCTTTCTTT. Its protein product is CAISGDITEAFF.

This sequence joins TRBV5-4 and TRBJ1-2; possibly TRBD1 for D (5 bases). Trimming took off 5 bases at V and 4 bases at J, with 9 bases between the two ends. CDR1 is SGHNT and CDR2 is YYREEE in the germline V gene (reference sequence). CDR3 size: 12 residues. The CDR3 DNA follows: TGTGCCAGCAGATTTGGGGCCTATGGCTACACCTTC. Residues: CASRFGAYGYTF.

The gene calls are TRBV10-3 and TRBJ1-2; D is unresolved. The CDR3 consists of 12 residues. Trimming pared 6 bases from V and 8 bases from J, leaving 13 bases between. Germline V lookup: CDR1 ENHRY, CDR2 SYGVKD. In DNA, the CDR3 is TGTGCCATCAGCGGGTGGGCGGGAGGCTACACCTTC. Its protein product is CAISGWAGGYTF.

This chain uses TRBV7-6 with TRBJ2-2; D perhaps matches TRBD2 (6 bases). CDR3 length: 16 amino acids. V lost 0 bases, J lost 4 bases, and 12 bases lay in between. From germline, CDR1 is SGHVS and CDR2 FNYEAQ. The CDR3 here is CASSLAPSGVTGELFF. CDR3 nucleotides: TGTGCCAGCAGCTTAGCCCCTTCGGGGGTCACCGGGGAGCTGTTTTTT.

The gene calls are TRBV5-1 and TRBJ1-1; 7 positions agree with TRBD1. The germline gives CDR1 SGHRS, CDR2 YFSETQ. There are 18 residues in the CDR3. After removal of 1 base from V and 7 bases from J, the junction contained 19 bases not matched to a gene. CDR3 nucleotide sequence: TGCGCCAGCAGCTTGCCCGCGGCGGGCTTAACAGGGGTCGGTGAAGCTTTCTTT. It specifies CASSLPAAGLTGVGEAFF.

This chain joins TRBV18 and TRBJ2-3; D tentatively fits TRBD1 or TRBD2 (5 bases each). Trimming shortened V by 2 bases and J by 4 bases, and 13 bases separated the two germline ends. The CDR3 loop spans 15 amino acids. Germline V gene data show CDR1 as KGHSH and CDR2 as LQKENI. CDR3 residues: CASSPGGQGADTQYF. CDR3 nucleotides: TGTGCCAGCTCACCAGGGGGTCAGGGTGCAGATACGCAGTATTTT.

The rearrangement joins TRBV6-1 to TRBJ1-6, with D possibly TRBD1 on 5 matching bases. CDR3 length: 13 amino acids. CDR1 is MNHNS and CDR2 is SASEGT in the germline V gene. V gave up 6 bases and J gave up 6 bases, with 9 bases separating them. The CDR3 sequence is CASRVGLNSPLHF. In nucleotides, the CDR3 is TGTGCCAGCAGGGTGGGACTTAATTCACCCCTCCACTTT.

The genes are TRBV6-5 and TRBJ1-1; D unclear. CDR1 is MNHEY and CDR2 is SVGAGI in the germline V gene. Trimming cost V 7 bases and J 0 bases, with 12 bases left between them. The CDR3 runs 14 residues. The CDR3 loop reads CASTLGPLNTEAFF. CDR3 coding DNA: TGTGCCAGCACCTTAGGGCCCTTGAACACTGAAGCTTTCTTT.

The chain links TRBV4-2 to TRBJ2-3; maybe TRBD1 (7 bases). This CDR3 comprises 14 residues. Germline assignment: CDR1 LGHNA and CDR2 YNFKEQ. Trimming shortened V by 1 base and J by 7 bases, and 12 bases separated the two germline ends. DNA for the CDR3: TGTGCCAGCAGCCAAGCAGACAGGGACTATACGCAGTATTTT. Translation: CASSQADRDYTQYF.

Concerning this clone: The same CDR3 arises from other DNA sequences in this sample as well. This rearrangement joins TRBV19 to TRBJ1-1; D is ambiguous. The CDR3 totals 13 residues. CDR1 and CDR2 from the germline V gene are LNHDA and SQIVND (reference sequence). V lost 0 bases, J lost 3 bases, and 5 bases lay in between. Here the CDR3 DNA reads TGTGCCAGTAGTATAGACAGGTACACTGAAGCTTTCTTT. Its protein product is CASSIDRYTEAFF.

This clone appeared once. The chain links TRBV10-2 to TRBJ1-2; D unclear. CDR1 is WSHSY, CDR2 SAAADI, per germline. The CDR3 runs to 15 residues. The germline V and J ends were trimmed by 4 bases and 4 bases, with 16 bases remaining between them. The CDR3 DNA follows: TGCGCCAGCAGTGGGAGGGCGGGGATCGGCTATGGCTACACCTTC. Amino acid sequence: CASSGRAGIGYGYTF.

This rearrangement joins TRBV19 to TRBJ1-5; 7 bases line up with TRBD1. Germline V gene lookup returns CDR1 LNHDA and CDR2 SQIVND (reference sequence). The CDR3 extends over 16 amino acids. The trim removed 6 bases at V and 0 bases at J, leaving 8 bases unmatched. The CDR3 sequence is CASSPGQSYSNQPQHF. For the CDR3, the DNA is TGTGCCAGTAGCCCGGGACAGTCATATAGCAATCAGCCCCAGCATTTT.

On this clone: One end of the junction fails to match germline, which may point to a read error. The chain is built from TRBV7-7 and TRBJ2-5; TRBD1 is a possible D gene (6 bases). The CDR3 sequence is 14 residues long. Germline V CDR1 and CDR2: SSHAT, FNYEAQ (reference sequence). CDR3 nucleotides: TGTGCTAGCAGCAAAAATACAGGGCAAGAGACCCAGTACTTC. Protein sequence: CASSKNTGQETQYF.

This clone was seen once. V is TRBV19 and J is TRBJ2-3; no clear D. The CDR3 spans 11 residues. The V end lost 7 bases, the J end lost 0 bases, and 2 bases lay between the germline ends. CDR1 LNHDA and CDR2 SQIVND come from the germline V gene (reference sequence). The DNA of the CDR3 is TGTGCCAGTAAGAGCACAGATACGCAGTATTTT. Residues: CASKSTDTQYF.

CDR3 residues: CASSRASGSDSPLHF. The CDR3, as DNA: TGTGCCAGCAGTCGTGCCTCGGGGTCGGATTCACCCCTCCACTTT. This chain connects TRBV6-5 to TRBJ1-6; D is uncertain. This CDR3 is built from 15 residues. Per the germline V gene, CDR1 is MNHEY and CDR2 is SVGAGI. V lost 5 bases and J lost 8, with 16 bases in between.

The chain recombines TRBV21-1 with TRBJ2-7; TRBD2, the D gene given by the table, was not confirmed from the DNA. TRBV21-1 is given as a pseudogene. This CDR3 is built from 16 residues. In nucleotides, the CDR3 is TGTGCCAGCAGCAACGCGGGACCCGACCCCGACTACGAGCAGTACTTC. As protein: CASSNAGPDPDYEQYF.

This clone showed up just once. The chain recombines TRBV5-5 with TRBJ2-2; no definite D call. The germline V and J ends were trimmed by 4 bases and 4 bases, with 8 bases remaining between them. The CDR3 covers 13 residues. Looked up from germline, CDR1 is SGHKS and CDR2 is YYEKEE (reference sequence). CDR3 nucleotides: TGTGCCAGCAGCACAGCTGTCACCGGGGAGCTGTTTTTT. Protein: CASSTAVTGELFF.

A single count supports this clone. This sequence joins TRBV2 and TRBJ1-5; 8 positions match TRBD1. V gave up 4 bases and J gave up 10 bases; unmatched junction bases: 9. Germline V gene data show CDR1 as SNHLY and CDR2 as FYNNEI. The CDR3 consists of 14 residues. The DNA of the CDR3 is TGTGCCAGCAGTGGCGGACAGGGACATTCTCCCCAGCATTTT. It yields the protein CASSGGQGHSPQHF.

The rearrangement uses TRBV10-1 and TRBJ1-1, with D perhaps TRBD1 (6 bases). CDR3 length equals 13 residues. Germline V gives CDR1 WNHNN, CDR2 SYGVQD (reference sequence). V was clipped by 6 bases and J by 3 bases, with 11 bases between them. The CDR3 bases are TGCGCCAGCAGACGACAGGAGGACACTGAAGCTTTCTTT. It specifies CASRRQEDTEAFF.

The V and J genes are TRBV6-6 and TRBJ2-5; TRBD1 matches at 8 bases. V shed 7 bases, J shed 6 bases, and the junction held 10 bases outside the gene matches. CDR1 and CDR2 (germline): MNHNY, SVGAGI (reference sequence). This CDR3 comprises 14 residues. CDR3 sequence: CASILQTGEKTQYF. For the CDR3, the DNA is TGTGCCAGCATCCTCCAGACAGGGGAGAAGACCCAGTACTTC.

The rearrangement uses TRBV7-9 and TRBJ2-1, with 10 bases fitting TRBD1. The CDR3 contains 15 residues. Trimming removed 5 bases from V and 8 bases from J; junction bases left unmatched: 9. Germline CDR1 and CDR2: SEHNR and FQNEAQ (reference sequence). The CDR3 is CASSPRGTGDDEQFF. CDR3 DNA sequence: TGTGCCAGCAGCCCTAGGGGGACAGGGGACGATGAGCAGTTCTTC.

V gene TRBV14 combines with J gene TRBJ1-6; 11 bases fit TRBD1. Germline CDR1 reads SGHDN; CDR2 reads FVKESK. There are 21 residues in the CDR3. Unmatched junction bases numbered 18, after V lost 4 bases and J lost 4 bases. Here the CDR3 reads CASSLGFGDRGFSVYNSPLHF. The CDR3 DNA is TGTGCCAGCAGCCTTGGATTTGGGGACAGGGGGTTTAGTGTGTATAATTCACCCCTCCACTTT.

This chain uses TRBV4-3 with TRBJ2-3; D is tentatively TRBD1 or TRBD2 (6 bases each). This CDR3 is built from 16 residues. V was trimmed by 0 bases and J by 5 bases, leaving 15 bases between them. The germline V gene has CDR1 LGHNA and CDR2 YSLEER. The DNA for the CDR3 is TGCGCCAGCAGCCAAGATCACGGGGGCTTGGGAGATACGCAGTATTTT. This codes for CASSQDHGGLGDTQYF.

The J gene is TRBJ2-1, the V gene TRBV7-2; D call uncertain. V was clipped by 6 bases and J by 7 bases, with 10 bases between them. The CDR3 has 12 residues. Germline-derived CDR1 and CDR2 are SGHTA and FQGNSA. The CDR3 sequence: CASSLRANEQFF. CDR3 sequence (DNA): TGTGCCAGCAGTCTAAGGGCGAATGAGCAGTTCTTC.

The genes are TRBV5-1 and TRBJ2-5; 8 bases align to TRBD1. The V segment lost 6 bases and the J segment 2 bases; nucleotides outside the gene matches: 6. The CDR3 covers 14 residues. Germline V gives CDR1 SGHRS, CDR2 YFSETQ. The CDR3 DNA reads TGCGCCAGCACCCCGGACAGGGCACAAGAGACCCAGTACTTC. Translating it yields CASTPDRAQETQYF. Full variable domain (rest looked up from reference TRBV5-1 and TRBJ2-5): KAGVTQTPRYLIKTRGQQVTLSCSPISGHRSVSWYQQTPGQGLQFLFEYFSETQRNKGNFPGRFSGRQFSNSRSEMNVSTLELGDSALYLCASTPDRAQETQYFGPGTRLLVL.

This chain links TRBV28 with TRBJ1-2, with D maybe TRBD1 (5 bases). CDR1 and CDR2 (germline): MDHEN, SYDVKM. V was trimmed by 5 bases and J by 5 bases, leaving 18 bases between them. This CDR3 is built from 15 residues. CDR3: CASSPGTPRLYGYTF. DNA of the CDR3: TGTGCCAGCAGTCCCGGGACCCCAAGGCTTTATGGCTACACCTTC.